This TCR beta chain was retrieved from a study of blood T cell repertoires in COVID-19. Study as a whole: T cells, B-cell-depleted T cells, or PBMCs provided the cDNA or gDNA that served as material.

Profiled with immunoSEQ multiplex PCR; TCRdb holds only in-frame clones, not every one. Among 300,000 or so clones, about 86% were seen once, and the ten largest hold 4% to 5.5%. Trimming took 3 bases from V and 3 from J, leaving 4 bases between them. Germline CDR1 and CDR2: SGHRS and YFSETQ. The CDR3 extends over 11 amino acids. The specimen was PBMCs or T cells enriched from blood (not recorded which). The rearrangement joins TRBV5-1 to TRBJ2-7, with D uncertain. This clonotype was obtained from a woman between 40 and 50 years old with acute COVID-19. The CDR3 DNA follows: TGCGCCAGCAGCTCTCTCTACGAGCAGTACTTC. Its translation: CASSSLYEQYF.